This paragraph reports one T cell receptor beta chain. Its antigen remains unidentified. This may be a read error, as it is one base from a much larger clone. TCRbeta-specific cDNA was reverse-transcribed from about 0.45 ug total RNA using a constant-region primer and ProtoScript II reverse transcriptase. Three nested multiplex PCR rounds, following a slightly modified ARM-PCR procedure, were used to build the TCRbeta libraries. Sample barcodes and Illumina adapters were attached in a final 25-cycle PCR using Deep VentR polymerase. Before sequencing, amplicons of 200-500 bp were gel-purified using a QIAquick gel extraction kit. The TCRbeta amplicons were sequenced with 250-bp paired-end reads on an Illumina HiSeq 2500. Per the original workflow: Quality trimming of reads was performed with Trimmomatic v0.33, and paired reads were merged with FLASH v1.2.11 so that full CDR3 sequences could be recovered. MiGEC v1.2.1b assigned V, D and J germline segments to the rearranged TCRbeta sequences. VDJtools v1.0.0 computed clonotype statistics and Shannon-Wiener diversity indices. To reduce sampling bias, subsequent analyses other than the diversity analysis used only the 250 most abundant clonotypes in each sample. TCRdb reworked the public reads: Q25 trimming with fastp, MiXCR clone assembly, productive beta chains retained. Every distinct CDR3 protein forms one entry, paired with its most common genes and DNA. The V and J calls here are based on TCRdb, not the publication. The sample table lists fewer than 250,000 distinct CDR3 sequences, almost 65% of them with a count of one. The ten top clones hold roughly 7% of the sample.

The data are from a study of tumor-infiltrating lymphocytes in primary liver carcinoma (dated by TCRdb to about 2017). For the wider study: Roughly 5 patients with histopathologically diagnosed primary liver carcinoma underwent surgical resection in China between 2015 and March 2016. Of the five patients, three men and two women aged 30 to 69 years, four had hepatocellular carcinoma and one had combined HCC and intrahepatic cholangiocarcinoma. Tumors of the five patients were stage T1-T3 N0M0 with maximum diameters of about 4.2 to 10 cm. Roughly 3.5 to 8 million productive TCRbeta reads were obtained per sample, and no significant difference in read depth was found between tissue types. For each liver tumor, the study sampled five regions along with adjacent normal tissue and blood, and applied TCRbeta repertoire sequencing, expression microarrays and whole-exome sequencing. A total of roughly 35 specimens from 5 patients, comprising about 25 tumor regions, 5 adjacent noncancerous liver tissues and 5 peripheral blood samples, were covered by TCRbeta repertoire sequencing. Reproducibility between technical replicate repertoires was high, with correlation coefficients above 0.95 and mean shared-clone rates about 0.9.

General findings and caveats noted by the study authors: Only the TCR beta chain was sequenced, which likely underestimates true repertoire diversity because unpaired alpha chains were not captured. Pairs of tumor regions showed greater repertoire overlap (mean 36%) than tumor-adjacent pairs (roughly 17%) or tumor-blood pairs (roughly 14%), which is consistent with antigen-driven expansion. Since the samples were bulk and unsorted, there was no way to compare CD4+ and CD8+ T cell repertoires. A significantly larger repertoire fraction was made up by the top 250 clones in tumors than in blood (p = 0.039). The study included only four or five patients, and the authors note findings should be validated in a larger study.

Blood RNA was extracted from unsorted whole blood with TRIzol reagent; germline DNA came from the DNeasy Blood & Tissue kit. At the time of sampling, the patients had chronic HBV infection and had not received any treatment. Before surgery, four milliliters of peripheral blood were collected into K2EDTA tubes. The sequence derives from a woman aged 55-69 years with primary liver carcinoma and hepatitis B virus infection. The sample was peripheral blood.

CDR3 region: CASASSGTHKQYF. In nucleotide form, the sequence is TGTGCTAGTGCTTCGAGCGGGACCCACAAGCAGTACTTC. Recombination joined TRBV12-5 with TRBJ2-7, and 7 bases in between align with TRBD2. V and J are trimmed by 7 bases and 8 bases, and the gene matches miss 11 bases of the junction. The germline V gene specifies LGHNT as CDR1 and FRNRAP as CDR2. From cysteine to phenylalanine, the CDR3 is 13 amino acids long. Solely the CDR3 DNA is kept, with 39 bases framed from the first base.